These 29 T cell receptor beta chains came from one sample sequenced in a study of T cell changes during pregnancy in multiple sclerosis. Method: immunoSEQ multiplex PCR; TCRdb's copy keeps in-frame clones and lacks some. The sample shows tens of thousands of clones, 80% to 95% of them seen only once. Sequences were derived from peripheral blood, sampled in the first trimester of pregnancy. These receptors came from a female donor with multiple sclerosis, enrolled in a pregnancy study.

The rearrangement links TRBV7-6 to TRBJ2-7; 7 bases line up with TRBD2. This CDR3 is 16 amino acids long. The germline CDR1 and CDR2 sequences are SGHVS and FNYEAQ. The junction had 9 bases not matched to a gene; V was cut back by 1 base and J by 3 bases. The CDR3 reads CASSLDSSGELYEQYF. The CDR3, as DNA: TGTGCCAGCAGCTTAGACTCCAGCGGGGAGCTCTACGAGCAGTACTTC.

This chain links TRBV7-9 with TRBJ1-1; possible D gene TRBD1, 6 bases. The V gene lost 4 bases and the J gene lost 1 base, with 10 bases spanning the gap. Germline loops: CDR1 SEHNR, CDR2 FQNEAQ (reference sequence). This CDR3 is 14 amino acids long. The CDR3 region is CASSYQGRNTEAFF. The CDR3 DNA reads TGTGCCAGCAGCTATCAGGGGAGGAACACTGAAGCTTTCTTT.

The chain carries TRBV10-3 and TRBJ1-5, with D uncertain. CDR1 is ENHRY and CDR2 is SYGVKD in the germline V gene. The CDR3 loop spans 16 amino acids. Trimming stripped 2 bases from V and 0 bases from J, with 11 bases between. Here the CDR3 reads CAISEGRLDSNQPQHF. The CDR3, as DNA: TGTGCCATCAGTGAGGGCAGGCTGGATAGCAATCAGCCCCAGCATTTT.

The chain employs TRBV28 and TRBJ2-5, with a tentative D call TRBD2 (5 bases). CDR1 MDHEN and CDR2 SYDVKM come from the germline V gene. The CDR3 sequence is 15 residues long. V shed 4 bases and J shed 4 bases, with 16 bases lying between them. CDR3 nucleotides: TGTGCCAGCAGTTCCTACGGCACCCGGGGAGAGACCCAGTACTTC. It specifies CASSSYGTRGETQYF. The full variable domain, completed using reference TRBV28 and TRBJ2-5, is DVKVTQSSRYLVKRTGEKVFLECVQDMDHENMFWYRQDPGLGLRLIYFSYDVKMKEKGDIPEGYSVSREKKERFSLILESASTNQTSMYLCASSSYGTRGETQYFGPGTRLLVL.

The chain has TRBV11-3 and TRBJ2-7; D perhaps matches TRBD2 (7 bases). Germline V gene data show CDR1 as SGHNT and CDR2 as YENEEA. V shed 5 bases and J shed 1 base, with 18 bases lying between them. The CDR3 spans 16 residues. The CDR3, as DNA: TGTGCCAGCAGCCGAACCCGGGGGGCGGGATCCTACGAGCAGTACTTC. It specifies CASSRTRGAGSYEQYF.

The V and J genes are TRBV10-1 and TRBJ2-1; TRBD2 matches 16 bases. Germline assignment: CDR1 WNHNN and CDR2 SYGVQD (reference sequence). J was trimmed by 9 bases and V by 0 bases; bases with no gene match: 5. The CDR3 extends over 17 amino acids. The CDR3 here is CASSESGTSGRAGEQFF. CDR3 DNA sequence: TGCGCCAGCAGTGAGTCGGGGACTAGCGGGAGGGCCGGTGAGCAGTTCTTC.

The chain carries TRBV27 and TRBJ2-7; D not resolved. Germline V lookup: CDR1 MNHEY, CDR2 SMNVEV (reference sequence). This CDR3 has 13 amino acids. V lost 4 bases, J lost 3 bases, and 10 bases lay in between. CDR3 region: CASSSLTFYEQYF. CDR3 DNA sequence: TGTGCCAGCAGTTCACTAACCTTCTACGAGCAGTACTTC.

This clone was seen just once. V is TRBV7-2 and J is TRBJ2-1; tentative D call: TRBD2 (5 bases). Germline CDR1 is SGHTA and CDR2 is FQGNSA. The ends were cut back, 3 bases at V and 14 bases at J, with 20 bases in the middle. The CDR3 consists of 14 residues. The CDR3 reads CASSFFLAKTEEFF. In nucleotides, the CDR3 is TGTGCCAGCAGCTTTTTTCTAGCTAAAACCGAGGAGTTCTTC.

The rearrangement links TRBV14 to TRBJ2-2; TRBD2 agrees at 12 bases. Germline values: CDR1 SGHDN, CDR2 FVKESK. Trimming cost V 4 bases and J 2 bases; bases outside gene matches: 11. The CDR3 runs 19 residues. CDR3 nucleotide sequence: TGTGCCAGCAGCCCCAAGGTGACTAGCGGGAGCCTAAACACCGGGGAGCTGTTTTTT. Translated: CASSPKVTSGSLNTGELFF.

The chain combines TRBV5-4 with TRBJ2-5, with a possible D match to TRBD1 (6 bases). The CDR3 is 14 residues long. Germline V gene sequence: CDR1 SGHNT, CDR2 YYREEE (reference sequence). Deletions cut 4 bases from V and 2 bases from J, with 12 bases between. CDR3 bases: TGTGCCAGCAGCCCCGGGACAAGGCAAGAGACCCAGTACTTC. Protein sequence: CASSPGTRQETQYF. The full variable domain, with the rest looked up from reference TRBV5-4 and TRBJ2-5, is ETGVTQSPTHLIKTRGQQVTLRCSSQSGHNTVSWYQQALGQGPQFIFQYYREEENGRGNFPPRFSGLQFPNYSSELNVNALELDDSALYLCASSPGTRQETQYFGPGTRLLVL.

The V gene is TRBV29-1, the J gene TRBJ2-1, with 7 bases fitting TRBD2. With V trimmed by 0 bases and J by 6 bases, 11 bases remained unmatched. The length of the CDR3 is 16 residues. The germline V gene has CDR1 SQVTM and CDR2 ANQGSEA. The DNA of the CDR3 is TGCAGCGTTGAAGATTTCGCGGGAGCCCAAATCAATGAGCAGTTCTTC. It specifies CSVEDFAGAQINEQFF.

The CDR3 loop reads CASSQDRSRNQPQHF. The DNA for the CDR3 is TGCGCCAGCAGCCAAGATCGGAGTAGGAATCAGCCCCAGCATTTT. This rearrangement joins TRBV4-3 to TRBJ1-5, with unresolved D. This CDR3 comprises 15 residues. Germline CDR1 LGHNA, CDR2 YSLEER. V lost 0 bases and J lost 4, with 10 bases in between.

The genes are TRBV6-5 and TRBJ1-1; maybe TRBD1 (5 bases). Germline CDR1 is MNHEY and CDR2 is SVGAGI. CDR3 length: 12 amino acids. Deletions cut 9 bases from V and 4 bases from J, with 12 bases between. CDR3 in amino acids: CASQGGFTEAFF. The CDR3 nucleotides read TGTGCCAGTCAGGGAGGGTTCACTGAAGCTTTCTTT.

The chain recombines TRBV6-1 with TRBJ2-1; 7 bases fit TRBD2. This CDR3 is built from 15 residues. V lost 4 bases, J lost 4 bases, and 7 bases stayed unmatched. Germline V gene data show CDR1 as MNHNS and CDR2 as SASEGT. CDR3 loop: CASSVRSSGYNEQFF. The CDR3 DNA is TGTGCCAGCAGTGTAAGGTCTAGCGGATACAATGAGCAGTTCTTC.

J is TRBJ2-1 and V is TRBV5-1; D is ambiguous. Germline assignment: CDR1 SGHRS and CDR2 YFSETQ. CDR3 length: 14 residues. V lost 3 bases, J lost 7 bases, and 14 bases lay in between. The CDR3 DNA sequence: TGCGCCAGCAGCTCCAACCTAGGTGGAAATGAGCAGTTCTTC. Protein sequence: CASSSNLGGNEQFF.

V is TRBV11-2 and J is TRBJ2-7; perhaps TRBD2 as D (6 bases). This CDR3 has 15 residues. The germline V and J ends were trimmed by 5 bases and 7 bases, with 21 bases remaining between them. Germline V gene lookup returns CDR1 SGHAT and CDR2 FQNNGV. The CDR3 DNA sequence: TGTGCCAGCAGCCCGCCGGGGGTCCAAGCGCCGGAGCAGTACTTC. Translation gives CASSPPGVQAPEQYF.

The chain links TRBV14 to TRBJ2-5; D is uncertain. V gave up 2 bases and J gave up 5 bases, with 12 bases separating them. CDR1 and CDR2 (germline): SGHDN, FVKESK. There are 14 residues in the CDR3. CDR3 amino acids: CASSQLHPGETQYF. The DNA for the CDR3 is TGTGCCAGCAGCCAACTGCACCCCGGGGAGACCCAGTACTTC.

The V gene is TRBV6-6, the J gene TRBJ2-5; perhaps TRBD1 as D (6 bases). Deletions cut 4 bases from V and 0 bases from J, with 9 bases between. Germline CDR1 reads MNHNY; CDR2 reads SVGAGI (reference sequence). The CDR3 extends over 14 amino acids. The CDR3 coding sequence is TGTGCCAGCAGTTCTTGGGACAACCAAGAGACCCAGTACTTC. Amino acids: CASSSWDNQETQYF.

V and J are TRBV5-4 and TRBJ2-1; the D gene is possibly TRBD1 (5 bases). The germline V and J ends were trimmed by 0 bases and 6 bases, with 10 bases remaining between them. Per the germline V gene, CDR1 is SGHNT and CDR2 is YYREEE (reference sequence). The CDR3 contains 14 residues. CDR3 nucleotides: TGTGCCAGCAGCTTGGCCCACAGGCCCAATGAGCAGTTCTTC. As protein: CASSLAHRPNEQFF.

The table lists this clone with a count of one. The V gene is TRBV7-9, the J gene TRBJ2-6, with TRBD2 matching over 8 bases. V was clipped by 6 bases and J by 1 base; unmatched bases: 5. Germline V gene data show CDR1 as SEHNR and CDR2 as FQNEAQ (reference sequence). The CDR3 contains 16 residues. CDR3 coding DNA: TGTGCCAGCAGTCCCCGGGGGGGGTCTGGGGCCAACGTCCTGACTTTC. Protein: CASSPRGGSGANVLTF.

The rearrangement uses TRBV19 and TRBJ2-1; no definite D call. This CDR3 spans 15 amino acids. V was cut by 1 base and J by 7 bases, with 14 bases left in between. In germline, CDR1 is LNHDA, CDR2 SQIVND (reference sequence). The CDR3 loop is CASSIVLQPRNEQFF. CDR3 DNA sequence: TGTGCCAGTAGTATAGTGCTCCAACCTAGGAATGAGCAGTTCTTC.

The chain employs TRBV6-1 and TRBJ2-5; D not resolved. The CDR3 is 14 residues long. V lost 6 bases to trimming and J lost 1 base, with 12 bases between them. Germline CDR1 and CDR2: MNHNS and SASEGT. DNA for the CDR3: TGTGCCAGCAGGACGGGTCACTCCCAAGAGACCCAGTACTTC. As protein: CASRTGHSQETQYF.

This chain joins TRBV5-6 and TRBJ2-1; D is unresolved. The CDR3 is 12 residues long. The V end was cut by 7 bases, the J end by 2 bases, with 7 bases between. Per germline, CDR1 SGHDT and CDR2 YYEEEE. The CDR3 sequence is CASGGTYNEQFF. CDR3 sequence (DNA): TGTGCCAGCGGCGGAACCTACAATGAGCAGTTCTTC.

CDR3 sequence reads: CSGILGDSYGYTF. Here the CDR3 DNA reads TGCAGCGGTATTCTGGGGGACAGCTATGGCTACACCTTC. The V gene is TRBV29-1, the J gene TRBJ1-2, with 7 positions matching TRBD1. Germline V gene data show CDR1 as SQVTM and CDR2 as ANQGSEA. V shed 7 bases and J 4 bases; nucleotides not matched to a gene: 9. The CDR3 has 13 amino acids.

This chain uses TRBV19 with TRBJ1-1, with 7 nucleotides matching TRBD1. The germline CDR1 and CDR2 sequences are LNHDA and SQIVND (reference sequence). Unmatched junction bases numbered 9, after V lost 5 bases and J lost 3 bases. The CDR3 has 15 residues. In DNA form, the CDR3 reads TGTGCCAGTAGTCCTCGGACAGGAGGTGACACTGAAGCTTTCTTT. Its translation: CASSPRTGGDTEAFF. Supplemented by reference TRBV19 and TRBJ1-1, the full variable domain reads DGGITQSPKYLFRKEGQNVTLSCEQNLNHDAMYWYRQDPGQGLRLIYYSQIVNDFQKGDIAEGYSVSREKKESFPLTVTSAQKNPTAFYLCASSPRTGGDTEAFFGQGTRLTVV.

The gene calls are TRBV27 and TRBJ2-3; TRBD1 agrees at 10 bases. Germline V gene lookup returns CDR1 MNHEY and CDR2 SMNVEV (reference sequence). Trimming cost V 6 bases and J 1 base; bases outside gene matches: 7. The CDR3 has 16 residues. The CDR3 here is CASRRGTGAGTDTQYF. The CDR3, as DNA: TGTGCCAGCAGGAGGGGGACAGGGGCGGGCACAGATACGCAGTATTTT.

The genes are TRBV6-1 and TRBJ2-2; 8 nucleotides match TRBD2. J was trimmed by 6 bases and V by 3 bases; bases with no gene match: 9. CDR3 length: 16 amino acids. Germline CDR1 reads MNHNS; CDR2 reads SASEGT. The CDR3 coding sequence is TGTGCCAGCAGTGATCCGGGACTAGTTACCGCCGGGGAGCTGTTTTTT. Its protein is CASSDPGLVTAGELFF.

The rearrangement joins TRBV19 to TRBJ1-1, with D perhaps TRBD1 (5 bases). Trimming took 6 bases from V and 6 from J, leaving 20 bases between them. CDR3 length: 15 amino acids. Germline CDR1 is LNHDA and CDR2 is SQIVND (reference sequence). CDR3 DNA: TGTGCCAGTAGCCCCCTGGGGGGGATTTGGGCTGAAGCTTTCTTT. It specifies CASSPLGGIWAEAFF.

The V gene is TRBV7-6, the J gene TRBJ2-2; D gene ambiguous. Trimming cost V 2 bases and J 0 bases, with 7 bases left between them. The CDR3 sequence is 15 residues long. Germline-derived CDR1 and CDR2 are SGHVS and FNYEAQ. CDR3 nucleotide sequence: TGTGCCAGCAGCTTATCGTCCCCGAACACCGGGGAGCTGTTTTTT. Protein sequence: CASSLSSPNTGELFF.